The next 17 T cell receptor beta chains were all read from a single sample in a study of cytomegalovirus exposure and HLA in healthy donors. PCR employed 60 Vbeta and 13 Jbeta primers. The protocol was immunoSEQ multiplex PCR, while the TCRdb copy is restricted to in-frame clones and leaves out a portion. The sample includes some 200,000 clones, almost 70% seen only once; the top ten take 2.6%. The sequenced sample was PBMCs. The receptors were gathered from a man aged 40-49 years in good health and CMV-seropositive.

Concerning this clone itself: The junction departs from germline at one end; a sequencing error may be responsible. V gene TRBV7-9 combines with J gene TRBJ1-1, with 10 bases fitting TRBD1. The CDR3 loop spans 15 amino acids. Germline V gene data show CDR1 as SEHNR and CDR2 as FQNEAQ (reference sequence). CDR3 protein: CSSSPDRGRGTEAFF. Written as DNA, the CDR3 is TGTTCCAGCAGCCCAGACAGGGGGCGAGGCACTGAAGCTTTCTTT.

The chain combines TRBV2 with TRBJ2-1; TRBD2 matches 8 bases. V trimming: 6 bases; J trimming: 6 bases; junction bases outside the gene matches: 1. CDR3 length: 12 residues. CDR1 and CDR2 from the germline V gene are SNHLY and FYNNEI. Here the CDR3 DNA reads TGTGCCAGCAGGGGACTAGTCAATGAGCAGTTCTTC. It specifies CASRGLVNEQFF.

This rearrangement joins TRBV7-6 to TRBJ1-6; 9 bases agree with TRBD1. Germline V gives CDR1 SGHVS, CDR2 FNYEAQ. The ends lost 5 bases at V and 9 bases at J; junction bases unmatched: 8. This CDR3 has 15 residues. The CDR3: CASSIGQGYGSPLHF. The CDR3 bases are TGTGCCAGCAGCATAGGACAGGGGTACGGTTCACCCCTCCACTTT.

The chain has TRBV5-8 and TRBJ2-5; 9 bases are a match to TRBD2. V dropped 0 bases and J dropped 7; count of bases not matched to a gene: 19. CDR1 SGHTS and CDR2 YDEGEE come from the germline V gene. The CDR3 has 19 amino acids. The CDR3, as DNA: TGTGCCAGCAGCTTGGCCAGGGCTAGCGGGGCCTCAAGGAGGGGGACCCAGTACTTC. Residues: CASSLARASGASRRGTQYF.

The chain links TRBV27 to TRBJ1-2, with D uncertain. This CDR3 is built from 11 residues. Per the germline V gene, CDR1 is MNHEY and CDR2 is SMNVEV (reference sequence). The germline V and J ends were trimmed by 5 bases and 2 bases, with 3 bases remaining between them. CDR3: CASSTNYGYTF. CDR3 bases: TGTGCCAGCAGTACAAACTATGGCTACACCTTC.

CDR3 nucleotide sequence: TGTGCCAGCAGTCCCAAGGACTTTTGGACCGGGGAGCTGTTTTTT. Translating gives CASSPKDFWTGELFF. The rearrangement links TRBV28 to TRBJ2-2; D may be TRBD2 (5 bases). Trimming removed 5 bases at V and 5 bases at J, with 15 bases between. The CDR3 sequence is 15 residues long. CDR1 is MDHEN, CDR2 SYDVKM, per germline.

This chain uses TRBV18 with TRBJ1-2; 8 bases match TRBD1. From germline, CDR1 is KGHSH and CDR2 LQKENI. The CDR3 runs 15 residues. V lost 3 bases and J lost 3; bases outside the gene matches: 6. This CDR3 reads CASSPSTGADYGYTF. The CDR3 DNA is TGTGCCAGCTCACCCTCGACAGGGGCTGACTATGGCTACACCTTC.

This clone was counted a few times. The genes are TRBV6-1 and TRBJ2-3; TRBD1 matches 8 bases. CDR1 and CDR2 (germline): MNHNS, SASEGT. The CDR3 runs to 14 residues. V was pared by 6 bases and J by 0 bases, with 2 bases of the junction left unmatched. The DNA for the CDR3 is TGTGCCAGCAGGGACAGGGATAGCACAGATACGCAGTATTTT. As protein: CASRDRDSTDTQYF.

The chain joins TRBV28 to TRBJ1-2; 7 nucleotides align to TRBD1. CDR1 and CDR2 (germline): MDHEN, SYDVKM. V was clipped by 6 bases and J by 8 bases; unmatched bases: 9. This CDR3 comprises 13 residues. In DNA form, the CDR3 reads TGTGCCAGCAGGCCTACAGGGGCTCGAGGCTACACCTTC. Translating gives CASRPTGARGYTF.

The chain carries TRBV21-1 and TRBJ2-1; the table's D call, TRBD2, was not checked against the DNA. TRBV21-1 is a recognized pseudogene. This CDR3 spans 17 amino acids. The CDR3 is CASSRDFSGMSYNEQFF. DNA of the CDR3: TGTGCCAGCAGCAGAGACTTCTCCGGGATGTCCTACAATGAGCAGTTCTTC.

This chain uses TRBV6-1 with TRBJ2-3; 9 bases line up with TRBD1. This CDR3 region has 15 residues. Germline V gene data show CDR1 as MNHNS and CDR2 as SASEGT. V shed 4 bases, J shed 2 bases, and the junction held 4 bases outside the gene matches. The CDR3 region has the DNA TGTGCCAGCAGTGCCGGGACAGGGATCACAGATACGCAGTATTTT. Translation: CASSAGTGITDTQYF.

V is TRBV2 and J is TRBJ1-5, with TRBD1 identical over 7 bases. CDR3 length equals 14 residues. J lost 4 bases, V lost 3 bases, and 3 bases had no gene match. The germline CDR1 and CDR2 sequences are SNHLY and FYNNEI. In nucleotides, the CDR3 is TGTGCCAGCAGTGAGTGGGACAGAAATCAGCCCCAGCATTTT. This encodes CASSEWDRNQPQHF.

This sequence joins TRBV11-2 and TRBJ1-4; perhaps TRBD1 as D (5 bases). The germline V gene encodes CDR1 SGHAT and CDR2 FQNNGV. V lost 3 bases to trimming and J lost 3 bases, with 11 bases between them. This CDR3 contains 15 residues. The CDR3 region has the DNA TGTGCCAGCAGCTTGGGGGGTAGACCTAATGAAAAACTGTTTTTT. It translates to CASSLGGRPNEKLFF.

The V gene is TRBV28, the J gene TRBJ2-2; 7 positions match TRBD2. The CDR3 is 15 amino acids. Germline V gene lookup returns CDR1 MDHEN and CDR2 SYDVKM. V lost 1 base and J lost 3; bases outside the gene matches: 2. The CDR3 reads CASSLFGRDTGELFF. As DNA, the CDR3 is TGTGCCAGCAGTTTATTTGGGAGGGACACCGGGGAGCTGTTTTTT.

This sequence joins TRBV5-4 and TRBJ2-2; weak D call: TRBD2 (7 bases). Looked up from germline, CDR1 is SGHNT and CDR2 is YYREEE (reference sequence). The germline V and J ends were trimmed by 7 bases and 4 bases, with 17 bases remaining between them. CDR3 size: 15 residues. CDR3 residues: CASGEGGPGTGELFF. CDR3 DNA sequence: TGTGCCAGCGGGGAGGGGGGTCCAGGCACCGGGGAGCTGTTTTTT.

This chain joins TRBV5-5 and TRBJ1-1; 8 positions agree with TRBD1. The V gene end was trimmed by 0 bases and the J gene end by 5 bases; junction bases not matched to a gene: 0. The germline V gene has CDR1 SGHKS and CDR2 YYEKEE (reference sequence). The CDR3 sequence is 13 residues long. The CDR3 region is CASSLGTGTEAFF. The CDR3 bases are TGTGCCAGCAGCTTGGGGACAGGGACTGAAGCTTTCTTT. The full variable domain, rest sourced from reference TRBV5-5 and TRBJ1-1, is DAGVTQSPTHLIKTRGQQVTLRCSPISGHKSVSWYQQVLGQGPQFIFQYYEKEERGRGNFPDRFSARQFPNYSSELNVNALLLGDSALYLCASSLGTGTEAFFGQGTRLTVV.

The chain couples TRBV11-2 to TRBJ2-7; 9 bases agree with TRBD1. Germline assignment: CDR1 SGHAT and CDR2 FQNNGV. The CDR3 covers 12 residues. Germline trimming cut 1 base from V and 9 bases from J; bases unmatched to any gene: 1. Here the CDR3 DNA reads TGTGCCAGCAGCTTAGGACAGGGGGGGCAGTACTTC. Residues: CASSLGQGGQYF. Using reference TRBV11-2 and TRBJ2-7 for the parts outside the CDR3, the full variable domain is EAGVAQSPRYKIIEKRQSVAFWCNPISGHATLYWYQQILGQGPKLLIQFQNNGVVDDSQLPKDRFSAERLKGVDSTLKIQPAKLEDSAVYLCASSLGQGGQYFGPGTRLTVT.